The text below deals with one T cell receptor beta chain. While infection was still active, Seattle patients were enrolled and then followed longitudinally. The sample belongs to a study of blood T cell repertoires in COVID-19. Study information: The cDNA or gDNA used as material had been derived from T cells, B-cell-depleted T cells, or PBMCs.

Sequencing was performed with immunoSEQ multiplex PCR; in TCRdb, only in-frame clones are kept and a portion is missing. The sample consists of approximately 300,000 clones, about nine tenths of them appearing once. The germline V gene encodes CDR1 SEHNR and CDR2 FQNEAQ (reference sequence). V dropped 1 base and J dropped 6; count of bases not matched to a gene: 1. The CDR3 has 15 amino acids. What was sequenced was peripheral blood. This receptor was taken from a woman between 50 and 59 years old with COVID-19, enrolled during active disease. The gene calls are TRBV7-9 and TRBJ1-4; TRBD1 matches at 11 bases. For the CDR3, the DNA is TGTGCCAGCAGCTTAGAGGGACAGGGGGATGAAAAACTGTTTTTT. Residues: CASSLEGQGDEKLFF.